Below, 18 T cell receptor beta chains from the same sample are listed, as sequenced in a study of cytomegalovirus exposure and HLA in healthy donors. Primers: 60 Vbeta forward and 13 Jbeta reverse. The table came from immunoSEQ multiplex PCR; TCRdb's copy has only in-frame clones and leaves some out. The sample carries around 130,000 clones, under 85% recorded once. Sample: PBMCs. All receptors derive from a man younger than 35 in good health and CMV-seropositive.

The V call is TRBV7-8, the J call TRBJ2-7, with 7 bases matching TRBD2. This CDR3 has 13 amino acids. Trimming took 3 bases from V and 5 from J; bases not matched to a gene: 4. Germline CDR1 SGHVS, CDR2 FQNEAQ. CDR3 DNA sequence: TGTGCCAGCAGCTTGGAGGGGAGGGACGAGCAGTACTTC. Protein sequence: CASSLEGRDEQYF.

The chain combines TRBV28 with TRBJ1-3; tentatively, D is TRBD1 (6 bases). Germline loops: CDR1 MDHEN, CDR2 SYDVKM. This CDR3 has 14 amino acids. With 2 bases removed from V and 4 bases from J, the gap between germline ends came to 9 bases. CDR3 sequence reads: CASSLDRQGNTIYF. Written as DNA, the CDR3 is TGTGCCAGCAGTTTAGACAGGCAAGGAAACACCATATATTTT.

The rearrangement uses TRBV5-1 and TRBJ2-7, with 7 bases fitting TRBD1. The trim removed 2 bases at V and 0 bases at J, leaving 8 bases unmatched. The germline gives CDR1 SGHRS, CDR2 YFSETQ. This CDR3 spans 16 amino acids. CDR3 sequence (DNA): TGCGCCAGCAGCTTAAATTCAGGGGGAAGCTCCTACGAGCAGTACTTC. It yields the protein CASSLNSGGSSYEQYF.

This sequence joins TRBV11-2 and TRBJ2-2; a weak D match, TRBD1 (5 bases). Germline V gene data show CDR1 as SGHAT and CDR2 as FQNNGV. This CDR3 region has 13 residues. The ends were cut back, 1 base at V and 6 bases at J, with 6 bases in the middle. DNA of the CDR3: TGTGCCAGCAGCTTAGTAGGGGCCGGGGAGCTGTTTTTT. The encoded protein is CASSLVGAGELFF. Full variable domain (rest looked up from reference TRBV11-2 and TRBJ2-2): EAGVAQSPRYKIIEKRQSVAFWCNPISGHATLYWYQQILGQGPKLLIQFQNNGVVDDSQLPKDRFSAERLKGVDSTLKIQPAKLEDSAVYLCASSLVGAGELFFGEGSRLTVL.

This clone came up a few times. This chain connects TRBV6-5 to TRBJ1-5, with D tentatively TRBD1 (6 bases). The CDR3 is 11 residues long. The germline CDR1 and CDR2 sequences are MNHEY and SVGAGI. V lost 11 bases and J 6 bases, leaving 11 bases between the germline ends. The CDR3 region is CAGGSFQPQHF. CDR3 sequence (DNA): TGTGCCGGGGGCAGTTTTCAGCCCCAGCATTTT.

Here the CDR3 DNA reads TGCGCCAGCAGCCAACCGGGACTAGCGACCGACAATGAGCAGTTCTTC. The encoded protein is CASSQPGLATDNEQFF. This chain joins TRBV4-1 and TRBJ2-1, with TRBD2 matching over 10 bases. CDR3 length: 16 amino acids. Germline loops: CDR1 MGHRA, CDR2 YSYEKL. The trim removed 2 bases at V and 5 bases at J, leaving 6 bases unmatched.

This chain links TRBV7-6 with TRBJ1-5; unclear D gene. V dropped 0 bases and J dropped 5 bases, with 5 bases sitting between them. CDR1 is SGHVS, CDR2 FNYEAQ, per germline. The CDR3 runs to 13 residues. The DNA for the CDR3 is TGTGCCAGCAGCTTAGCGTCCGATCAGCCCCAGCATTTT. Protein: CASSLASDQPQHF.

The chain carries TRBV2 and TRBJ2-1, with 10 bases lining up with TRBD2. V was clipped by 6 bases and J by 1 base; unmatched bases: 6. This CDR3 comprises 16 residues. Germline V CDR1 and CDR2: SNHLY, FYNNEI. CDR3 DNA sequence: TGTGCCAGCAGCTATAGCGGGAGGAGTTCCTACAATGAGCAGTTCTTC. As protein: CASSYSGRSSYNEQFF. Filled out from reference TRBV2 and TRBJ2-1, the complete variable domain reads EPEVTQTPSHQVTQMGQEVILRCVPISNHLYFYWYRQILGQKVEFLVSFYNNEISEKSEIFDDQFSVERPDGSNFTLKIRSTKLEDSAMYFCASSYSGRSSYNEQFFGPGTRLTVL.

This clone was counted a few times. J is TRBJ2-3 and V is TRBV5-4; D perhaps matches TRBD1 (6 bases). CDR3 length: 14 amino acids. Deletions cut 1 base from V and 3 bases from J, with 9 bases between. Germline V gene sequence: CDR1 SGHNT, CDR2 YYREEE (reference sequence). The CDR3 protein is CASSLQGGTDTQYF. The CDR3 bases are TGTGCCAGCAGCTTGCAAGGGGGAACAGATACGCAGTATTTT.

This rearrangement joins TRBV11-2 to TRBJ2-3; D possibly corresponds to TRBD2 (7 bases). V was trimmed by 5 bases and J by 2 bases, leaving 26 bases between them. From germline, CDR1 is SGHAT and CDR2 FQNNGV. The CDR3 has 19 amino acids. The CDR3 sequence is CASSTKSPIAGAVTDTQYF. CDR3 nucleotide sequence: TGTGCCAGCAGCACTAAGTCCCCAATTGCGGGGGCCGTCACAGATACGCAGTATTTT. Combining the CDR3 with reference TRBV11-2 and TRBJ2-3 gives the whole variable domain EAGVAQSPRYKIIEKRQSVAFWCNPISGHATLYWYQQILGQGPKLLIQFQNNGVVDDSQLPKDRFSAERLKGVDSTLKIQPAKLEDSAVYLCASSTKSPIAGAVTDTQYFGPGTRLTVL.

This sequence joins TRBV2 and TRBJ2-1; 9 bases are a match to TRBD2. Germline lookup yields CDR1 SNHLY and CDR2 FYNNEI. With 2 bases clipped from V and 7 bases from J, the junction kept 3 bases outside the gene matches. The CDR3 contains 14 residues. CDR3: CASSEILAGNEQFF. CDR3 DNA sequence: TGTGCCAGCAGTGAAATCCTAGCGGGGAATGAGCAGTTCTTC.

This chain connects TRBV10-2 to TRBJ1-2; D might be TRBD1 (6 bases). This CDR3 is 14 amino acids long. Germline-derived CDR1 and CDR2 are WSHSY and SAAADI. Trimming removed 1 base at V and 0 bases at J, with 6 bases between. The CDR3 coding sequence is TGCGCCAGCAGTGAGTGGACAGCTAACTATGGCTACACCTTC. Its protein is CASSEWTANYGYTF.

The chain couples TRBV13 to TRBJ1-1; D is ambiguous. The CDR3 spans 14 residues. The V end lost 5 bases, the J end lost 1 base, and 11 bases lay between the germline ends. Germline V gene lookup returns CDR1 PRHDT and CDR2 FYEKMQ (reference sequence). The CDR3 DNA is TGTGCCAGCAGCCGAACCCAGGAGAACACTGAAGCTTTCTTT. Translation: CASSRTQENTEAFF.

V and J are TRBV10-1 and TRBJ2-7; no definite D call. CDR3 size: 13 residues. The V gene lost 6 bases and the J gene lost 2 bases, with 11 bases spanning the gap. Germline loops: CDR1 WNHNN, CDR2 SYGVQD (reference sequence). Here the CDR3 reads CASSPGPTYEQYF. The CDR3 DNA sequence: TGCGCCAGCAGCCCGGGTCCGACCTACGAGCAGTACTTC.

This clone has only one observation. The chain links TRBV4-1 to TRBJ2-3, with 9 bases matching TRBD2. CDR3 length: 15 amino acids. V shed 5 bases and J 2 bases; nucleotides not matched to a gene: 5. From germline, CDR1 is MGHRA and CDR2 YSYEKL. As DNA, the CDR3 is TGCGCCAGCAGCTATAGCGGGGGCTACACAGATACGCAGTATTTT. Protein: CASSYSGGYTDTQYF.

The CDR3 region has the DNA TGCGCCAGCAGCTTGGATCAACGGGGCTACGAGCAGTACTTC. Its translation: CASSLDQRGYEQYF. The chain combines TRBV5-1 with TRBJ2-7, with D perhaps TRBD2 (5 bases). The CDR3 has 14 residues. Germline V lookup: CDR1 SGHRS, CDR2 YFSETQ. Trimming removed 0 bases from V and 3 bases from J, with 10 bases in between.

This clone was recorded only once. V usage is TRBV5-4 and J usage is TRBJ2-3; TRBD1 is a possible D gene (5 bases). This CDR3 region has 16 residues. The V gene's germline CDR1 is SGHNT and CDR2 YYREEE (reference sequence). V gave up 4 bases and J gave up 2 bases, with 17 bases separating them. CDR3 nucleotides: TGTGCCAGCAGCCTCCGGACACTTAAAAACACAGATACGCAGTATTTT. Translated: CASSLRTLKNTDTQYF.

The genes are TRBV18 and TRBJ1-3; D possibly corresponds to TRBD1 (6 bases). The CDR3 spans 16 residues. V was cut by 0 bases and J by 4 bases, with 13 bases left in between. Germline loops: CDR1 KGHSH, CDR2 LQKENI. CDR3 coding DNA: TGTGCCAGCTCACCACCGGGCCAGGGGTCCGGAAACACCATATATTTT. This translates into CASSPPGQGSGNTIYF.